One and the same sample provided the 26 T cell receptor beta chains below, sequenced in a study of cytomegalovirus exposure and HLA in healthy donors. TCRdb keeps only in-frame clones here, not all; method: immunoSEQ multiplex PCR. This table has tens of thousands of clones, 95% to 98% appearing once. Sequencing was carried out using PBMCs. The receptors here all came from a man aged 18 to 35 in good health and CMV-seronegative.

V gene TRBV10-3 combines with J gene TRBJ1-2; possible D gene TRBD1, 6 bases. The CDR3 spans 13 residues. CDR1 and CDR2 from the germline V gene are ENHRY and SYGVKD. The V end was cut by 8 bases, the J end by 3 bases, with 13 bases between. The CDR3 spells CAISYREDYGYTF. In nucleotides, the CDR3 is TGTGCCATCTCCTACAGGGAAGACTATGGCTACACCTTC.

This clone occurred once. V is TRBV10-1 and J is TRBJ2-2, with 8 bases lining up with TRBD2. Germline V gives CDR1 WNHNN, CDR2 SYGVQD (reference sequence). Losses at the gene ends were 3 bases for V and 2 bases for J; bases not matched to a gene: 5. The CDR3 has 16 residues. For the CDR3, the DNA is TGCGCCAGCAGTGACAGCGGGAGTTTCAACACCGGGGAGCTGTTTTTT. Translating it yields CASSDSGSFNTGELFF.

The chain uses TRBV30 and TRBJ2-6; no definite D call. The CDR3 totals 13 residues. Trimming stripped 5 bases from V and 2 bases from J, with 7 bases between. Germline CDR1 reads GTSNPN; CDR2 reads SVGIG (reference sequence). In nucleotides, the CDR3 is TGTGCCTGGGGCCCCCCTGGGGCCAACGTCCTGACTTTC. This codes for CAWGPPGANVLTF. The whole variable domain, remainder taken from reference TRBV30 and TRBJ2-6, is SQTIHQWPATLVQPVGSPLSLECTVEGTSNPNLYWYRQAAGRGLQLLFYSVGIGQISSEVPQNLSASRPQDRQFILSSKKLLLSDSGFYLCAWGPPGANVLTFGAGSRLTVL.

V is TRBV7-9 and J is TRBJ2-2; 8 nucleotides line up with TRBD2. The length of the CDR3 is 16 residues. Trimming at V came to 5 bases and at J to 6 bases, leaving 11 bases not matched to a gene. Per germline, CDR1 SEHNR and CDR2 FQNEAQ (reference sequence). The CDR3 nucleotides read TGTGCCAGCAGCCGCCCCGGGACGGGGGGGCCCGGGGAGCTGTTTTTT. It yields the protein CASSRPGTGGPGELFF.

V usage is TRBV25-1 and J usage is TRBJ2-2; D is possibly TRBD1 (5 bases). CDR1 MGHDK and CDR2 SYGVNS come from the germline V gene. V lost 2 bases and J lost 0, with 7 bases in between. The CDR3 totals 15 residues. The CDR3 region has the DNA TGTGCCAGCAGTGAACAGGGTTCGAACACCGGGGAGCTGTTTTTT. Translated, it gives CASSEQGSNTGELFF.

The chain carries TRBV4-1 and TRBJ2-7; D perhaps matches TRBD2 (6 bases). Per the germline V gene, CDR1 is MGHRA and CDR2 is YSYEKL. The V gene lost 2 bases and the J gene lost 6 bases, with 14 bases spanning the gap. This CDR3 has 14 amino acids. CDR3 in amino acids: CASSQFGGSGEQYV. The CDR3 bases are TGCGCCAGCAGCCAATTTGGAGGGTCCGGCGAGCAGTACGTC.

This chain connects TRBV30 to TRBJ2-7, with D perhaps TRBD1 (5 bases). Germline CDR1 reads GTSNPN; CDR2 reads SVGIG (reference sequence). CDR3 length: 15 residues. V was pared by 5 bases and J by 2 bases, with 19 bases between. CDR3 loop: CAWEFGHEPTYEQYF. Written as DNA, the CDR3 is TGTGCCTGGGAGTTTGGACACGAGCCTACCTACGAGCAGTACTTC.

CDR3 protein: CASSLLLPNTGELFF. As DNA, the CDR3 is TGTGCCAGCAGCTTATTACTCCCGAACACCGGGGAGCTGTTTTTT. The rearrangement links TRBV7-6 to TRBJ2-2; D is ambiguous. V was shortened by 2 bases and J by 0 bases, with 7 bases between the two germline ends. CDR3 length equals 15 residues. Germline CDR1 reads SGHVS; CDR2 reads FNYEAQ. Combining the CDR3 with reference TRBV7-6 and TRBJ2-2 gives the whole variable domain GAGVSQSPRYKVTKRGQDVALRCDPISGHVSLYWYRQALGQGPEFLTYFNYEAQQDKSGLPNDRFSAERPEGSISTLTIQRTEQRDSAMYRCASSLLLPNTGELFFGEGSRLTVL.

This clone was detected only once. J is TRBJ2-1 and V is TRBV11-3; tentative D call: TRBD1 (6 bases). The CDR3 sequence is 13 residues long. Germline lookup yields CDR1 SGHNT and CDR2 YENEEA. Trimming took 4 bases from V and 5 from J, leaving 9 bases between them. CDR3 amino acids: CASSSPGDNEQFF. CDR3 DNA: TGTGCCAGCAGCTCCCCAGGGGACAATGAGCAGTTCTTC.

V is TRBV5-1 and J is TRBJ1-2; D unclear. Germline CDR1 is SGHRS and CDR2 is YFSETQ. V lost 0 bases and J lost 5, with 14 bases in between. This CDR3 is 15 amino acids long. CDR3 loop: CASSLGSSGRYGYTF. The DNA for the CDR3 is TGCGCCAGCAGCTTGGGGAGTTCGGGGAGGTATGGCTACACCTTC. Supplemented by reference TRBV5-1 and TRBJ1-2, the full variable domain reads KAGVTQTPRYLIKTRGQQVTLSCSPISGHRSVSWYQQTPGQGLQFLFEYFSETQRNKGNFPGRFSGRQFSNSRSEMNVSTLELGDSALYLCASSLGSSGRYGYTFGSGTRLTVV.

The chain uses TRBV19 and TRBJ1-1; D is unresolved. V was shortened by 1 base and J by 1 base, with 10 bases between the two germline ends. The CDR3 length is 15 residues. In germline, CDR1 is LNHDA, CDR2 SQIVND (reference sequence). The CDR3 sequence: CASSIAGRTNTEAFF. In DNA form, the CDR3 reads TGTGCCAGTAGTATAGCGGGGAGAACGAACACTGAAGCTTTCTTT.

The V call is TRBV25-1, the J call TRBJ2-7, with 7 bases matching TRBD1. J gave up 5 bases and V 1 base, and 8 bases lay outside the gene matches. The germline gives CDR1 MGHDK, CDR2 SYGVNS. The CDR3 consists of 15 residues. Written as DNA, the CDR3 is TGTGCCAGCAGTGAATTAGACAGGGTGAGTGACGAGCAGTACTTC. Translating gives CASSELDRVSDEQYF.

This chain links TRBV5-1 with TRBJ2-2, with 7 bases lining up with TRBD2. Germline values: CDR1 SGHRS, CDR2 YFSETQ. Trimming removed 2 bases from V and 1 base from J; junction bases left unmatched: 2. The CDR3 totals 15 residues. The CDR3 sequence: CASSFSSGNTGELFF. The DNA of the CDR3 is TGCGCCAGCAGCTTCTCTAGCGGGAACACCGGGGAGCTGTTTTTT.

The chain employs TRBV4-3 and TRBJ1-4, with a possible D match to TRBD1 (6 bases). The germline V and J ends were trimmed by 0 bases and 5 bases, with 10 bases remaining between them. CDR1 is LGHNA, CDR2 YSLEER, per germline. The CDR3 is made up of 15 amino acids. The CDR3 here is CASSQEGTGNEKLFF. CDR3 bases: TGCGCCAGCAGCCAAGAGGGAACAGGGAATGAAAAACTGTTTTTT.

This clone is a singleton in its sample. This chain joins TRBV2 and TRBJ1-1; 7 nucleotides agree with TRBD1. CDR3 length: 13 residues. V shed 7 bases, J shed 1 base, and the junction held 3 bases outside the gene matches. Germline V CDR1 and CDR2: SNHLY, FYNNEI. The CDR3 DNA follows: TGTGCCAGCATTCGACAGGGGAACACTGAAGCTTTCTTT. It specifies CASIRQGNTEAFF. Drawing the rest from reference TRBV2 and TRBJ1-1, the complete variable domain is EPEVTQTPSHQVTQMGQEVILRCVPISNHLYFYWYRQILGQKVEFLVSFYNNEISEKSEIFDDQFSVERPDGSNFTLKIRSTKLEDSAMYFCASIRQGNTEAFFGQGTRLTVV.

The chain has TRBV29-1 and TRBJ2-1; TRBD2 is a possible D gene (6 bases). Per germline, CDR1 SQVTM and CDR2 ANQGSEA. The CDR3 totals 18 residues. The V gene lost 2 bases and the J gene lost 8 bases, with 28 bases spanning the gap. CDR3 nucleotides: TGCAGCGTTGAATTTGACGGGAGTTCTCTCGGGCGCGGCGATGAGCAGTTCTTC. Translation: CSVEFDGSSLGRGDEQFF.

The chain is built from TRBV11-3 and TRBJ2-7; tentative D call: TRBD2 (6 bases). Germline-derived CDR1 and CDR2 are SGHNT and YENEEA. The V end was cut by 5 bases, the J end by 2 bases, with 16 bases between. This CDR3 comprises 15 residues. In DNA, the CDR3 is TGTGCCAGCAGCATTGGGCCCGGGGGACCCTACGAGCAGTACGTC. Translated: CASSIGPGGPYEQYV.

CDR3 protein: CAISERGGNTEAFF. The DNA of the CDR3 is TGTGCCATCAGTGAACGGGGGGGGAACACTGAAGCTTTCTTT. The chain joins TRBV10-3 to TRBJ1-1; D is possibly TRBD1 (5 bases). Trimming removed 3 bases at V and 1 base at J, with 9 bases between. This CDR3 is 14 amino acids long. Looked up from germline, CDR1 is ENHRY and CDR2 is SYGVKD.

V and J are TRBV29-1 and TRBJ2-2, with D perhaps matching TRBD2 (5 bases). The V gene lost 4 bases and the J gene lost 6 bases, with 15 bases spanning the gap. The CDR3 loop spans 14 amino acids. Germline V gene lookup returns CDR1 SQVTM and CDR2 ANQGSEA. Here the CDR3 DNA reads TGCAGCGTTGTATCACAGCCGGAGGCCGGGGAGCTGTTTTTT. Translated, it gives CSVVSQPEAGELFF.

V usage is TRBV5-4 and J usage is TRBJ2-3; 8 bases are shared with TRBD2. The germline V gene has CDR1 SGHNT and CDR2 YYREEE (reference sequence). The V segment lost 4 bases and the J segment 4 bases; nucleotides outside the gene matches: 11. The CDR3 contains 16 residues. The CDR3 here is CASSLRLARRADTQYF. The CDR3 bases are TGTGCCAGCAGCCTGAGACTAGCGCGAAGGGCAGATACGCAGTATTTT. The full variable domain, its missing parts supplied by reference TRBV5-4 and TRBJ2-3, is ETGVTQSPTHLIKTRGQQVTLRCSSQSGHNTVSWYQQALGQGPQFIFQYYREEENGRGNFPPRFSGLQFPNYSSELNVNALELDDSALYLCASSLRLARRADTQYFGPGTRLTVL.

The chain couples TRBV6-4 to TRBJ1-5; TRBD1 matches at 10 bases. Trimming took 8 bases from V and 2 from J; bases not matched to a gene: 0. CDR3 size: 13 residues. The germline V gene has CDR1 MRHNA and CDR2 SNTAGT. Here the CDR3 reads CASGQGGNQPQHF. The CDR3 DNA follows: TGTGCCAGCGGACAGGGGGGCAATCAGCCCCAGCATTTT.

J is TRBJ2-1 and V is TRBV29-1, with D maybe TRBD1 (5 bases). With 7 bases removed from V and 5 bases from J, the gap between germline ends came to 12 bases. CDR3 size: 12 residues. In germline, CDR1 is SQVTM, CDR2 ANQGSEA. Here the CDR3 reads CSGRRENNEQFF. The CDR3, as DNA: TGCAGCGGGCGCAGGGAAAACAATGAGCAGTTCTTC.

The rearrangement links TRBV7-9 to TRBJ2-1; D remains ambiguous. V was clipped by 10 bases and J by 8 bases, with 24 bases between them. Germline CDR1 and CDR2: SEHNR and FQNEAQ (reference sequence). This CDR3 spans 15 amino acids. Written as DNA, the CDR3 is TGTGCCATCATCCCCCGCGTCTACCCTCGCGATGAGCAGTTCTTC. Amino acids: CAIIPRVYPRDEQFF.

This clone was found once. V is TRBV30 and J is TRBJ1-2; 11 bases are a match to TRBD1. Germline CDR1 and CDR2: GTSNPN and SVGIG (reference sequence). After removal of 8 bases from V and 6 bases from J, the junction contained 8 bases not matched to a gene. This CDR3 has 13 residues. The CDR3 coding sequence is TGTGCCCGTTCGAGGACAGGGGGCGATGGCTACACCTTC. This codes for CARSRTGGDGYTF.

CDR3 sequence reads: CASSFGARGYNEQFF. CDR3 in DNA: TGCGCCAGCAGCTTTGGAGCGAGGGGGTACAATGAGCAGTTCTTC. The chain couples TRBV5-1 to TRBJ2-1, with D perhaps matching TRBD1 (6 bases). In germline, CDR1 is SGHRS, CDR2 YFSETQ. V lost 2 bases and J 4 bases, leaving 13 bases between the germline ends. The CDR3 length is 15 residues.

The gene calls are TRBV6-5 and TRBJ2-2, with D unresolved. Trimming shortened V by 2 bases and J by 0 bases, and 4 bases separated the two germline ends. The germline gives CDR1 MNHEY, CDR2 SVGAGI. This CDR3 spans 14 amino acids. CDR3 nucleotides: TGTGCCAGCAGTTACGGAGCGAACACCGGGGAGCTGTTTTTT. Its translation: CASSYGANTGELFF.